The 9 T cell receptor beta chains presented below share a single source sample, sequenced in a study of blood T cell repertoires in COVID-19. Measured with immunoSEQ multiplex PCR; TCRdb has only the in-frame clones, and not every one. The sample has 210,000 or so clones, less than 85% seen once. Sequencing was carried out using peripheral blood. The receptors were sampled from a woman older than 75 with COVID-19, enrolled during active disease.

The V call is TRBV4-2, the J call TRBJ1-1; D remains ambiguous. Trimming removed 0 bases at V and 3 bases at J, with 11 bases between. The V gene's germline CDR1 is LGHNA and CDR2 YNFKEQ. CDR3 length equals 15 residues. CDR3 protein: CASSQEAGGYTEAFF. CDR3 sequence (DNA): TGTGCCAGCAGCCAAGAAGCAGGAGGGTACACTGAAGCTTTCTTT.

The chain combines TRBV5-8 with TRBJ1-4; 9 bases agree with TRBD1. CDR1 and CDR2 (germline): SGHTS, YDEGEE. Losses at the gene ends were 3 bases for V and 1 base for J; bases not matched to a gene: 4. There are 16 residues in the CDR3. CDR3 loop: CASSSGQGLTNEKLFF. The CDR3 DNA sequence: TGTGCCAGCAGCTCGGGACAGGGTTTAACTAATGAAAAACTGTTTTTT.

CDR3 residues: CASSLRIAGGPGTQYF. The CDR3 DNA follows: TGTGCCAGCAGCTTGCGGATAGCGGGGGGGCCTGGTACGCAGTATTTT. The chain combines TRBV5-5 with TRBJ2-3; 11 bases align to TRBD2. This CDR3 contains 16 residues. Germline CDR1 reads SGHKS; CDR2 reads YYEKEE (reference sequence). The ends lost 1 base at V and 8 bases at J; junction bases unmatched: 9.

The rearrangement uses TRBV6-5 and TRBJ2-6; D gene unclear. V gave up 2 bases and J gave up 4 bases, with 9 bases separating them. The germline CDR1 and CDR2 sequences are MNHEY and SVGAGI. The CDR3 totals 15 residues. The CDR3 region has the DNA TGTGCCAGCAGTTACAGTTTAGCCGGGGCCAACGTCCTGACTTTC. Its translation: CASSYSLAGANVLTF.

The chain has TRBV11-2 and TRBJ2-7; 7 bases fit TRBD2. Looked up from germline, CDR1 is SGHAT and CDR2 is FQNNGV. The V segment lost 3 bases and the J segment 2 bases; nucleotides outside the gene matches: 1. This CDR3 is 13 amino acids long. CDR3 region: CASSFGGTYEQYF. CDR3 in DNA: TGTGCCAGCAGCTTCGGGGGGACCTACGAGCAGTACTTC. Full variable domain (missing parts from reference TRBV11-2 and TRBJ2-7): EAGVAQSPRYKIIEKRQSVAFWCNPISGHATLYWYQQILGQGPKLLIQFQNNGVVDDSQLPKDRFSAERLKGVDSTLKIQPAKLEDSAVYLCASSFGGTYEQYFGPGTRLTVT.

The chain recombines TRBV5-1 with TRBJ2-5; possible D gene TRBD1, 6 bases. The CDR3 consists of 15 residues. V was pared by 1 base and J by 3 bases, with 13 bases between. CDR1 SGHRS and CDR2 YFSETQ come from the germline V gene. The CDR3 region has the DNA TGCGCCAGCAGCTTGACAGGGCTTTTTGAAGAGACCCAGTACTTC. Its protein product is CASSLTGLFEETQYF.

V gene TRBV11-2 combines with J gene TRBJ1-1; a weak D match, TRBD1 (5 bases). The CDR3 loop spans 16 amino acids. V lost 5 bases and J 2 bases, leaving 18 bases between the germline ends. CDR1 and CDR2 from the germline V gene are SGHAT and FQNNGV. CDR3 residues: CASSVWGQGFNTEAFF. CDR3 DNA sequence: TGTGCCAGCAGCGTTTGGGGCCAGGGCTTCAACACTGAAGCTTTCTTT.

The CDR3 spells CASSSRDYKNIQYF. For the CDR3, the DNA is TGTGCCAGCAGCTCCCGGGACTACAAAAACATTCAGTACTTC. The chain links TRBV5-4 to TRBJ2-4; 7 nucleotides match TRBD2. V was pared by 3 bases and J by 3 bases, with 3 bases of the junction left unmatched. Germline CDR1 reads SGHNT; CDR2 reads YYREEE (reference sequence). The CDR3 is 14 residues long.

The chain employs TRBV4-2 and TRBJ1-3, with TRBD1 identical over 8 bases. The CDR3 contains 15 residues. Germline CDR1 reads LGHNA; CDR2 reads YNFKEQ. V lost 4 bases, J lost 3 bases, and 5 bases stayed unmatched. The CDR3 DNA is TGTGCCAGCAGCCGAGCGACAGGGGTTGGAAACACCATATATTTT. The encoded protein is CASSRATGVGNTIYF.